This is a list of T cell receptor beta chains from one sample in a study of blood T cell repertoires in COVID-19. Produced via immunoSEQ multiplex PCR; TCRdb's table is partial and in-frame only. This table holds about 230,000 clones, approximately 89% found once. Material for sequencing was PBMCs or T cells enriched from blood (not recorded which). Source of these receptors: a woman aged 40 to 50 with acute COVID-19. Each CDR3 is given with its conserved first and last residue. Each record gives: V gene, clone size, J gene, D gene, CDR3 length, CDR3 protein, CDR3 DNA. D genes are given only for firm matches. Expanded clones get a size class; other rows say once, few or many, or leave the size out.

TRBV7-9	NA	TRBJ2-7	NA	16	CASSFRVASSLYEQYF	TGTGCCAGCAGCTTTCGGGTGGCATCTTCCCTCTACGAGCAGTACTTC
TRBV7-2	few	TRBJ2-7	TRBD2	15	CASSLDGRPGGEQYF	TGTGCCAGCAGCTTAGACGGGCGCCCGGGGGGCGAGCAGTACTTC
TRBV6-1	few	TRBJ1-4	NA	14	CASSDPRFSEKLFF	TGTGCCAGCAGTGATCCCAGGTTTAGTGAAAAACTGTTTTTT
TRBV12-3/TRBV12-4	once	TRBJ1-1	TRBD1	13	CASRSTGDTEAFF	TGTGCCAGCAGATCTACAGGGGACACTGAAGCTTTCTTT
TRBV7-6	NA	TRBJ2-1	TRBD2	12	CASSLAGGEQFF	TGTGCCAGCAGCTTAGCGGGAGGGGAGCAGTTCTTC
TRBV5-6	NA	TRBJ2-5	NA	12	CASSFTGQTQYF	TGTGCCAGCAGCTTTACAGGGCAGACCCAGTACTTC
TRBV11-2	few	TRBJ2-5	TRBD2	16	CASSSRWTSGKETQYF	TGTGCCAGCAGCTCCCGTTGGACTAGCGGGAAAGAGACCCAGTACTTC
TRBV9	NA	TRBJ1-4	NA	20	CASSVAGGQGPFATNEKLFF	TGTGCCAGCAGCGTAGCGGGGGGGCAGGGGCCATTCGCAACTAATGAAAAACTGTTTTTT
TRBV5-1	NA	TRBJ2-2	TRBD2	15	CASSTSSGTTGELFF	TGCGCCAGCAGTACTTCTAGCGGAACAACCGGGGAGCTGTTTTTT
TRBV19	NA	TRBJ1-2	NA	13	CASSINRANGYTF	TGTGCCAGTAGTATTAACAGGGCGAATGGCTACACCTTC
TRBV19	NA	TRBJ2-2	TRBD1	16	CASSRVRGRGTGELFF	TGTGCCAGTAGTAGAGTCAGGGGGCGAGGCACCGGGGAGCTGTTTTTT
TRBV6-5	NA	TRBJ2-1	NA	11	CASSYTSVEFF	TGTGCCAGCAGTTACACAAGTGTGGAGTTCTTC
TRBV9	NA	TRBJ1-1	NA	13	CASSGGGSTEAFF	TGTGCCAGCAGCGGGGGAGGGTCCACTGAAGCTTTCTTT